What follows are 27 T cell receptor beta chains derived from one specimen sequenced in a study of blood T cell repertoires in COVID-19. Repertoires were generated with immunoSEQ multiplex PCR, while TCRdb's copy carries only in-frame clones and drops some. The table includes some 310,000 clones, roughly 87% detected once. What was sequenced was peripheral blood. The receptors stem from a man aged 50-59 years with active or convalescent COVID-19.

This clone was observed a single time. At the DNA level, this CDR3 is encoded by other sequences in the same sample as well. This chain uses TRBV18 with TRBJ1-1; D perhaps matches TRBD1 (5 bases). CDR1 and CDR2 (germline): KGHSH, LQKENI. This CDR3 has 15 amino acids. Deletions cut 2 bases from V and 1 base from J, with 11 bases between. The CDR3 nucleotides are TGTGCCAGCTCACCAGGCCAGGGAGGGAACACTGAAGCTTTCTTT. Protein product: CASSPGQGGNTEAFF.

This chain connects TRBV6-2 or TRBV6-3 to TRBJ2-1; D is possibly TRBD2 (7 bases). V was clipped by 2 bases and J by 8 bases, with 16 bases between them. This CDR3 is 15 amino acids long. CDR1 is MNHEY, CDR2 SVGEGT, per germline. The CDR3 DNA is TGTGCCAGCAGTTACGCGGGGGCGGTGTGGGATGAGCAGTTCTTC. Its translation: CASSYAGAVWDEQFF.

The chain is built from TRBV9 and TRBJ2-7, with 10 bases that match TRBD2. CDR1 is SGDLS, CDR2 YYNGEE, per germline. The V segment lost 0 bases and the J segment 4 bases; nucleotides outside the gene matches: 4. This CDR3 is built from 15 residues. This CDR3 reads CASSVAGTSEYEQYF. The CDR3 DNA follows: TGTGCCAGCAGCGTAGCAGGGACTAGCGAGTACGAGCAGTACTTC.

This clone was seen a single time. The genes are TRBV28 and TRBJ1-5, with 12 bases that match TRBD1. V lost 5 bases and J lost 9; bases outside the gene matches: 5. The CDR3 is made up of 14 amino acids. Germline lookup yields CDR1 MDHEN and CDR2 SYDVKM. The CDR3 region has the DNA TGTGCCAGCAGTCCGGGACAGGGGGCTTGGCCCCAGCATTTT. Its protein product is CASSPGQGAWPQHF.

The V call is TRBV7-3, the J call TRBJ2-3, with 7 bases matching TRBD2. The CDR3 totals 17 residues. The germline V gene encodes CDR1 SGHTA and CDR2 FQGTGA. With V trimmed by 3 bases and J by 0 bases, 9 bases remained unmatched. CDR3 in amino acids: CASSFTPGRPSTDTQYF. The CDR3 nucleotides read TGTGCCAGCAGCTTCACCCCCGGGAGGCCTAGCACAGATACGCAGTATTTT.

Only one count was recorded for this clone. CDR3 residues: CASSPSTGARSEAFF. In DNA form, the CDR3 reads TGTGCCAGCAGCCCCTCGACAGGGGCGAGGTCTGAAGCTTTCTTT. The rearrangement uses TRBV7-6 and TRBJ1-1, with 8 positions matching TRBD1. Germline V gives CDR1 SGHVS, CDR2 FNYEAQ. Trimming cost V 5 bases and J 6 bases; bases outside gene matches: 11. This CDR3 contains 15 residues.

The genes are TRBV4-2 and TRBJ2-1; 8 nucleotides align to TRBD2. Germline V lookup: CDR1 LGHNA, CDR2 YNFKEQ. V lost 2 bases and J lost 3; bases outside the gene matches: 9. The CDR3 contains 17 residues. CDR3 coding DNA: TGTGCCAGCAGCCAAACGGGCTTAGCGGGGTTCTACAATGAGCAGTTCTTC. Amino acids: CASSQTGLAGFYNEQFF.

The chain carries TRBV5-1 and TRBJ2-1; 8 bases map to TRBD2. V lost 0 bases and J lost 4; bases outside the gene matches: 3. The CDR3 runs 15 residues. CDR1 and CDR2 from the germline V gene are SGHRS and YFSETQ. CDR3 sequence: CASSLDGRGYNEQFF. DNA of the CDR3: TGCGCCAGCAGCTTGGACGGGAGGGGGTACAATGAGCAGTTCTTC.

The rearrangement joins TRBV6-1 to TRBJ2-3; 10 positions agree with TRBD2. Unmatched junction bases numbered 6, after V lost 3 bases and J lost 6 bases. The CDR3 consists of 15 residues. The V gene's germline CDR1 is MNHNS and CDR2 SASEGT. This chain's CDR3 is CASSELAGGQDTQYF. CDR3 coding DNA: TGTGCCAGCAGTGAGTTAGCGGGAGGCCAGGATACGCAGTATTTT.

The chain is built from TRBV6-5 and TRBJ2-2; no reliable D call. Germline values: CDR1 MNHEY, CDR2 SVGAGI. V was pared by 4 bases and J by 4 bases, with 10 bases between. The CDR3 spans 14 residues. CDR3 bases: TGTGCCAGCAGTTCCCCACTTAGCACCGGGGAGCTGTTTTTT. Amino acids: CASSSPLSTGELFF.

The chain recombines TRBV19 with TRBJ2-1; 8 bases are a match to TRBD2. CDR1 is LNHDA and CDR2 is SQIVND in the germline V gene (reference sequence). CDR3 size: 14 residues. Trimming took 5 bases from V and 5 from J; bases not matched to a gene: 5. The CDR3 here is CASSYAGGHNEQFF. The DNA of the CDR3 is TGTGCCAGTAGTTATGCGGGAGGTCACAATGAGCAGTTCTTC.

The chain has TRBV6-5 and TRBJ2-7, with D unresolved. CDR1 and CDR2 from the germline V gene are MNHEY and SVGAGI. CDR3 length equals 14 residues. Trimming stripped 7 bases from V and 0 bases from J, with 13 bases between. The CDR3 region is CASKSSVASYEQYF. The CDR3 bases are TGTGCCAGCAAGTCCAGCGTTGCCTCCTACGAGCAGTACTTC.

The CDR3 protein is CASSLASGGPLYEQYF. As DNA, the CDR3 is TGTGCCAGCAGCTTAGCGTCCGGGGGGCCCCTCTACGAGCAGTACTTC. The chain links TRBV7-2 to TRBJ2-7, with TRBD2 as a possible D gene (7 bases). CDR3 size: 16 residues. The V gene lost 0 bases and the J gene lost 3 bases, with 15 bases spanning the gap. Germline lookup yields CDR1 SGHTA and CDR2 FQGNSA.

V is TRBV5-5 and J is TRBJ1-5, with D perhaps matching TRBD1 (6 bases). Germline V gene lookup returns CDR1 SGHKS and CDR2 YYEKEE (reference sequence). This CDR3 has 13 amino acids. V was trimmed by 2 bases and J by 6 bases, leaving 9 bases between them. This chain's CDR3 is CASSLGTLQPQHF. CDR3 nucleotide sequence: TGTGCCAGCAGCTTAGGGACACTTCAGCCCCAGCATTTT.

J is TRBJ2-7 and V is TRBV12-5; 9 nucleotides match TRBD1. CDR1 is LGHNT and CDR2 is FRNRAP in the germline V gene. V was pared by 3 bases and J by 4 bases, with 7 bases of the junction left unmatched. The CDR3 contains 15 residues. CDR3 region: CASGFHPDRGYEQYF. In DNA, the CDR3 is TGTGCTAGTGGTTTCCACCCGGACAGGGGATACGAGCAGTACTTC.

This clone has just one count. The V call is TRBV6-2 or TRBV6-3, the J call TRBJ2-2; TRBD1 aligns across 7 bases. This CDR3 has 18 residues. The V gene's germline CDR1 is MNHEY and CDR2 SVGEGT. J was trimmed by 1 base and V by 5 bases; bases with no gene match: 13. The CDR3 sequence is CASSHRGFEPKNTGELFF. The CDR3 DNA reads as TGTGCCAGCAGTCACAGGGGTTTTGAGCCAAAGAACACCGGGGAGCTGTTTTTT.

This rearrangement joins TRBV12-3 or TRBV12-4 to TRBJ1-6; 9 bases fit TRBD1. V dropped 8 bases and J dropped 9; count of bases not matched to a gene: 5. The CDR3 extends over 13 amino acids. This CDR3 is CASQGQGTSPLHF. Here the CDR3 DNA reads TGTGCCAGCCAGGGACAGGGAACTTCACCCCTCCACTTT.

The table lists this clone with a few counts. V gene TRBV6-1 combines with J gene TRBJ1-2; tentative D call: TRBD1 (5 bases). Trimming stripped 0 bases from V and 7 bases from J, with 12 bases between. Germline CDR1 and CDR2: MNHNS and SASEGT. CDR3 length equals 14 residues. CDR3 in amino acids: CASSEASGLGGYTF. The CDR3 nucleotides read TGTGCCAGCAGTGAAGCGTCAGGGTTGGGTGGCTACACCTTC.

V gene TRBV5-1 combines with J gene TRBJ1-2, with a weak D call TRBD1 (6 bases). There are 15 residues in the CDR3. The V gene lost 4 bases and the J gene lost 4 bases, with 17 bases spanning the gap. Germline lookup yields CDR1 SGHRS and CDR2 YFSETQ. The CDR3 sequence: CASSKGEGHSYGYTF. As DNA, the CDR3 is TGCGCCAGCAGCAAGGGTGAGGGACACTCCTATGGCTACACCTTC.

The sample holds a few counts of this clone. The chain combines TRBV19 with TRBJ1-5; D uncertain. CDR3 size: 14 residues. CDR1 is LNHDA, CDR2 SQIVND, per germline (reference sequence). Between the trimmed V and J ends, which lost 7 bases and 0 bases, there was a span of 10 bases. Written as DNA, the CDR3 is TGTGCCAGTAATCATCCCTATAGCAATCAGCCCCAGCATTTT. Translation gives CASNHPYSNQPQHF. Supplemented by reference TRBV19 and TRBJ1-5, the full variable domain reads DGGITQSPKYLFRKEGQNVTLSCEQNLNHDAMYWYRQDPGQGLRLIYYSQIVNDFQKGDIAEGYSVSREKKESFPLTVTSAQKNPTAFYLCASNHPYSNQPQHFGDGTRLSIL.

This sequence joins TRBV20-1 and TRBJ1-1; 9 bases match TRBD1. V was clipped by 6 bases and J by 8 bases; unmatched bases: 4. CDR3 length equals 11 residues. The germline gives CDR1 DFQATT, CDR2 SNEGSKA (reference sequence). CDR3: CSADGQGEAFF. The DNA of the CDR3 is TGCAGTGCGGATGGACAGGGGGAAGCTTTCTTT.

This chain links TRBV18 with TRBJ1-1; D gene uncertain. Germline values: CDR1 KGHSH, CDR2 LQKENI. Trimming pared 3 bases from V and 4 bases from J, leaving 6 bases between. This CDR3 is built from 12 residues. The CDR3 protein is CASSPESTEAFF. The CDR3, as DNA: TGTGCCAGCTCACCGGAGAGCACTGAAGCTTTCTTT.

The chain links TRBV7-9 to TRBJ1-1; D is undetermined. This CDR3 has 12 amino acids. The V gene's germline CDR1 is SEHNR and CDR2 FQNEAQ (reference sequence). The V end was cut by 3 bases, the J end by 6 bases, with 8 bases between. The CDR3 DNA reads TGTGCCAGCAGCTTGTCAGAGGCTGAAGCTTTCTTT. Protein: CASSLSEAEAFF.

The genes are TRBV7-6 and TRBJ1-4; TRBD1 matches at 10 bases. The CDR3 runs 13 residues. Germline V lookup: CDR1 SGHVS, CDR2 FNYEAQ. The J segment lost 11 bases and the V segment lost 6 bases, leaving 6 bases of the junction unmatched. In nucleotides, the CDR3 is TGTGCCAGCAGTACCGGGACAGGGGATAAACTGTTTTTT. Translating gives CASSTGTGDKLFF.

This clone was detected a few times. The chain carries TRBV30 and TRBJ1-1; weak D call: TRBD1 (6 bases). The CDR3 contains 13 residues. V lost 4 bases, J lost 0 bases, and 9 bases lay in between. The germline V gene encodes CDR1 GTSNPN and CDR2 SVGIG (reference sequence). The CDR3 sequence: CAWNGQLNTEAFF. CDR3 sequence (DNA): TGTGCCTGGAACGGACAGCTGAACACTGAAGCTTTCTTT.

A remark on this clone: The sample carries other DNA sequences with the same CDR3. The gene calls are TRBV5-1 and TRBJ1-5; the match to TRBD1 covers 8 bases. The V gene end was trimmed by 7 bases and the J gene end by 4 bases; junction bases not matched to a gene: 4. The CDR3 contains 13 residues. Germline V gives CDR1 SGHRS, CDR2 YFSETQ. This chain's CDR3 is CASRQGANQPQHF. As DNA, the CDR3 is TGCGCCAGCCGGCAGGGGGCGAATCAGCCCCAGCATTTT.

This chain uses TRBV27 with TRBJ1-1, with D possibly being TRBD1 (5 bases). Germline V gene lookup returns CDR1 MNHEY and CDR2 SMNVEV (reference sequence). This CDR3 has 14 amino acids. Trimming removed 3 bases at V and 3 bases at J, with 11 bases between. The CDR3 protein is CASSFRARDTEAFF. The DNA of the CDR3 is TGTGCCAGCAGTTTCAGGGCTAGGGACACTGAAGCTTTCTTT.